This T cell receptor beta chain was profiled in a study of persistence of HIV-infected CD4 T cells. Study-wide background: Donors had been on suppressive ART for a median of around 8 years.

The libraries were made with immunoSEQ version 4 in survey mode. Genomic DNA was diluted to 10 ng/uL, up to about 1 ug per sample. The table came from immunoSEQ multiplex PCR; TCRdb's copy has only in-frame clones and leaves some out. The sample lists some 13,000 clones, about 66% occurring once. The stimulus was an HIV-1 Gag 15-mer peptide pool, about 1.1 ug/peptide/mL. Sorting selected CD4+ T cells upregulating both CD40 ligand and CD69. Adults with HIV-1 started suppressive ART while chronically infected. CD8-depleted PBMCs were stimulated roughly 17 hours with anti-CD28/CD49d costimulation, CD40-blocking antibody and enfuvirtide. The CDR3 covers 13 residues. V lost 3 bases to trimming and J lost 4 bases, with 10 bases between them. From germline, CDR1 is SGHRS and CDR2 YFSETQ. In regard to this clone: What it binds is not known. The same CDR3 is also encoded by other DNA sequences in this sample.

The sequencing used CD4+ T cells sorted from PBMCs after approximately 19-hour stimulation, collected from a patient who received antiretroviral therapy. V gene TRBV5-1 combines with J gene TRBJ1-2, with D maybe TRBD1 (6 bases). The receptor was isolated from an adult man with HIV who was CMV-seropositive. CDR3 DNA sequence: TGCGCCAGCAGCTCGAGGGGGGGCTATGGCTACACCTTC. As protein: CASSSRGGYGYTF.